A selection of T cell receptor beta chains follows, all from one sample in a study of T cell repertoires in cytomegalovirus infection. TCRdb redid the calling of the reads with MiXCR, one entry per CDR3 protein. The sample shows around 100,000 distinct CDR3 sequences, about 40% of them seen only once. These receptors have no known antigen. The input for sequencing was CD8+ T cells from cultured PBMCs, taken from culture after CMV antigen stimulation. Receptor source: a human donor in good health (CMV status not recorded). Some clones in this sample may be carry-over from other donors' samples. CDR3s include the opening cysteine and the closing phenylalanine or tryptophan. A D gene is named only where the DNA matches it firmly. Clone size is stated in some rows and not others, as once, few, many or a class when expanded.

v_call	d_call	clone_size	j_call	cdr3_nt	cdr3_aa
TRBV19	TRBD1	few	TRBJ1-1	TGTGCCAGTAGTTTCGGGACAGGGTTTACTGAAGCTTTCTTT	CASSFGTGFTEAFF
TRBV6-1	TRBD1	few	TRBJ2-2	TGTGCCAGCAACCTGGGACAGGGTCTCGCCGGGGAGCTGTTTTTT	CASNLGQGLAGELFF
TRBV7-6	TRBD2	few	TRBJ2-3	TGTGCCAGCCAACCCTGGATAGCGGGGAACACAGATACGCAGTATTTT	CASQPWIAGNTDTQYF
TRBV4-1	TRBD1	NA	TRBJ1-2	TGCGCCAGCAGCCAAGGGATAACAGGGGAGCGTTCCTTC	CASSQGITGERSF
TRBV6-2/TRBV6-3	TRBD1	NA	TRBJ2-2	TGTGCCAGCAGAGACAGGGGTTTTTACACCGGCGAGCTGTTTTTT	CASRDRGFYTGELFF
TRBV19	NA	few	TRBJ2-2	TGTGCCAGTAGTTTATTCGGTGGGAACACCGGGGAGCTGTTTTTT	CASSLFGGNTGELFF
TRBV27	NA	medium-sized	TRBJ2-5	TGTGCCAGCAGTTTATTGGGGACCCAAGAGACCCAGTACTTC	CASSLLGTQETQYF
TRBV7-6	NA	few	TRBJ2-3	TGTGCCAGCAGCTTAGGTACAGGCAGCACAGATACGCAGTATTTT	CASSLGTGSTDTQYF
TRBV7-2	NA	NA	TRBJ2-7	TGTGCCAGCAGCTTAGGCAGGGGTGGGTACGAGCAGTACTTC	CASSLGRGGYEQYF
TRBV19	NA	once	TRBJ2-3	TGTGCCAGTAGTATTATTGCGGGGAGCGCAGATACGCAGTATTTT	CASSIIAGSADTQYF
TRBV20-1	NA	NA	TRBJ2-1	TGCAGTGCTAGAGATCCGAGGGGGGTTGAGCAGTTCTTC	CSARDPRGVEQFF
TRBV2	NA	NA	TRBJ2-1	TGTGCCAGCAGTGAGATTTCCGAGGGCTCCTACAATGAGCAGTTCTTC	CASSEISEGSYNEQFF
TRBV2	TRBD2	few	TRBJ2-3	TGTGCCAGCAGTGATGAAGGGACTAGTATCTATACGCAGTATTTT	CASSDEGTSIYTQYF
TRBV19	NA	NA	TRBJ2-5	TGTGCCAGTAGTATGTGGGCGGTACAAGAGACCCAGTACTTC	CASSMWAVQETQYF
TRBV19	NA	few	TRBJ2-1	TGTGCCAGTAGTCACGGCGGGAACTCCTACAATGAGCAGTTCTTC	CASSHGGNSYNEQFF
TRBV27	TRBD1	many	TRBJ2-3	TGTGCCAGCAGCCAGGGGGCCCGCACAGATACGCAGTATTTT	CASSQGARTDTQYF
TRBV28	TRBD2	NA	TRBJ2-3	TGTGCCAGCAGTGTGGGGGTGGAACTAGCGACAGATACGCAGTATTTT	CASSVGVELATDTQYF
TRBV27	TRBD1	NA	TRBJ2-1	TGTGCCAGCAGGACCCCGACAGGGTTTGAGCAGTTCTTC	CASRTPTGFEQFF
TRBV27	NA	NA	TRBJ2-5	TGTGCCAGCAGTTTAGGGGGCCTTTGGGGGAGCGAGACCCAGTACTTC	CASSLGGLWGSETQYF
TRBV12-3/TRBV12-4	TRBD1	NA	TRBJ2-7	TGTGCCAGCGGGACAGGGCCGACTCTTTCCTACGAGCAGTACTTC	CASGTGPTLSYEQYF
TRBV12-3/TRBV12-4	TRBD2	many	TRBJ2-5	TGTGCCAGCAGTTTAGGCGGGGGGACGGCTACCCAGTACTTC	CASSLGGGTATQYF
TRBV7-8	NA	few	TRBJ1-5	TGTGCCAGCAGCTTAGCTCCAGGCGGGGTTAATCGCAATCAGCCCCAGCATTTT	CASSLAPGGVNRNQPQHF
TRBV12-3/TRBV12-4	NA	few	TRBJ1-5	TGTGCCAGCAGTTTAGGGACGGAAAATCAGCCCCAGCATTTT	CASSLGTENQPQHF
TRBV11-2	NA	NA	TRBJ2-1	TGTGCCAGCAGCTTGATCGTGGACGAGCAGTTCTTC	CASSLIVDEQFF
TRBV6-2/TRBV6-3	TRBD2	few	TRBJ2-1	TGTGCCAGCAGTTACTCGATGGCTAGCGGGGATGCATACAATGAGCAGTTCTTC	CASSYSMASGDAYNEQFF
TRBV7-3	NA	few	TRBJ2-7	TGTGCCAGCACCAAAGAGGGCTCCTACGAGCAGTACTTC	CASTKEGSYEQYF
TRBV7-6	NA	few	TRBJ1-4	TGTGCCAGCAGCTCCCCGAGAGGGTTTGGGGAAAAACTGTTTTTT	CASSSPRGFGEKLFF
TRBV12-3/TRBV12-4	NA	many	TRBJ2-1	TGTGCCAGCAGTTTTCTTAGGGGTTCCTACAATGAGCAGTTCTTC	CASSFLRGSYNEQFF
TRBV7-2	NA	few	TRBJ1-5	TGTGCCAGCAGCCCCCACGAGGCAGATCATCAGCCCCAGCATTTT	CASSPHEADHQPQHF
TRBV7-4	NA	NA	TRBJ1-5	TGTGCCAGCAGAGCGGGGGGGCTCGATCAGCCCCAGCATTTT	CASRAGGLDQPQHF
TRBV5-1	NA	once	TRBJ1-1	TGCGCCAGCAGCGCCACGAGCGGAATGAACACTGAAGCTTTCTTT	CASSATSGMNTEAFF
TRBV27	TRBD1	many	TRBJ1-2	TGTGCCAGCAGCCGACAGGGATCCCTCTATGGCTACACCTTC	CASSRQGSLYGYTF
TRBV7-3	NA	NA	TRBJ2-7	TGTGCCAGCAGCTTAGAATCGCCAGGGCCTCTTGCCGAGCAGTACTTC	CASSLESPGPLAEQYF
TRBV29-1	NA	NA	TRBJ1-1	TGCAGCGGTGTAAGGGGGTACAGCACTGAAGCTTTCTTT	CSGVRGYSTEAFF
TRBV27	TRBD1	NA	TRBJ2-7	TGTGCCAGCGGCCAAGAGGGACAGTTTCTCTACGAGCAGTACTTC	CASGQEGQFLYEQYF
TRBV7-6	NA	once	TRBJ1-1	TGTGCCAGCAGCTCAGCCTCCGGAACTGAAGCTTTCTTT	CASSSASGTEAFF
TRBV27	TRBD1	NA	TRBJ1-1	TGTGCCAGCAGTTTGACAGGGGGGGAAGCTTTCTTT	CASSLTGGEAFF
TRBV19	TRBD2	many	TRBJ2-2	TGTGCCAGTAGTGTACCCGGGACTAGCGGGGGGTACACCGGGGAGCTGTTTTTT	CASSVPGTSGGYTGELFF
TRBV7-6	NA	NA	TRBJ1-6	TGTGCCAGCAGCTTAGTGGCGGGGGCACCCCTCCACTTT	CASSLVAGAPLHF
TRBV7-9	TRBD1	few	TRBJ2-7	TGTGCCAGCAGCCACCCACAGGGGCCCCAGGAAGAGCAGTACTTC	CASSHPQGPQEEQYF
TRBV28	NA	NA	TRBJ1-1	TGTGCCGCGGGGGAGGTGTATGATGAAGCTTTCTTT	CAAGEVYDEAFF
TRBV12-3/TRBV12-4	NA	NA	TRBJ1-1	TGTGCCAGCAACCCGTCGACGGGCGGATACACTGAAGCTTTCTTT	CASNPSTGGYTEAFF
TRBV7-9	NA	NA	TRBJ1-1	TGTGCCAGCAGCTTAGACCTGGGGGTTATCTTT	CASSLDLGVIF
TRBV12-3/TRBV12-4	NA	few	TRBJ1-2	TGTGCCAGCAGTTTAGCGTCGTCCCTTTCCTATGGCTACACCTTC	CASSLASSLSYGYTF
TRBV7-9	NA	NA	TRBJ2-1	TGTGCCAGCAGCTTAGAAGCAGGCAGGTTCTACAATGAGCAGTTCTTC	CASSLEAGRFYNEQFF
TRBV28	TRBD1	NA	TRBJ2-2	TGTGCCAGCAGTACCTCTTGGACAGGGCGGTCCGGGGAGCTGTTTTTT	CASSTSWTGRSGELFF
TRBV7-6	TRBD1	NA	TRBJ1-1	TGTGCCAGCAGCTTAGATGGGGACAGGGTTTTTAACACTGAAGCTTTCTTT	CASSLDGDRVFNTEAFF
TRBV6-6	TRBD2	NA	TRBJ2-2	TGTGCCAGCAGTTACTCGCCTAGCGGGGACGGTACCGGGGAGCTGTTTTTT	CASSYSPSGDGTGELFF
TRBV7-2	TRBD1	NA	TRBJ1-1	TGTGCCAGCAGCTTAGGCAGGAGACAGGGGTGGACTGAAGCTTTCTTT	CASSLGRRQGWTEAFF
TRBV6-1	NA	NA	TRBJ1-1	TGTGCCAGCAGCCTGGCTGGGGACGGTACTGAAGCTTTCTTT	CASSLAGDGTEAFF